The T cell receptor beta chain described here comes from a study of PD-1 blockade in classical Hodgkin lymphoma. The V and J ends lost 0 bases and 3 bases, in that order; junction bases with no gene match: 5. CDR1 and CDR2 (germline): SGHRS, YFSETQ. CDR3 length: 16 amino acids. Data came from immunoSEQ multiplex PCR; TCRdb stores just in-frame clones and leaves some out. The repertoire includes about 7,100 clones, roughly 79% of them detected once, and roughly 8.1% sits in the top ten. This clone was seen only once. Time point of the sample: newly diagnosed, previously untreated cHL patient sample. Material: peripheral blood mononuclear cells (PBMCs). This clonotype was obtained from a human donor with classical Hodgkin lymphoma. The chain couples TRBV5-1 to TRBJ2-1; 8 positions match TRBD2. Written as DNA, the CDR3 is TGCGCCAGCAGCTTGGATCGGGCGGGGGGCTACAATGAGCAGTTCTTC. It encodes CASSLDRAGGYNEQFF.